There are many counts of the clone carrying this T cell receptor beta chain. The data belong to a study of patients and donors after allogeneic stem cell transplantation. TCRdb used MiXCR to reprocess the RT-PCR reads, holding one entry per CDR3 protein. Of 900,000 to 1,000,000 distinct CDR3 sequences detected, 15% to 20% appear once; the ten largest clones hold around 6%. This TCR was recovered from a human donor who was either an allogeneic HSCT recipient or a stem cell or donor lymphocyte infusion donor (not recorded which). It is not recorded whose cells these are; they may come from a transplant donor. Material for sequencing was blood, either unsorted or a sorted T cell fraction (not recorded which).

Written as DNA, the CDR3 is TGTGCCAGCAGTGAAACGGGTGAAGCTTTCTTT. It codes for CASSETGEAFF. The V gene is TRBV25-1, the J gene TRBJ1-1; D ambiguous. Germline-derived CDR1 and CDR2 are MGHDK and SYGVNS. The CDR3 is made up of 11 amino acids. V lost 2 bases and J 7 bases, leaving 5 bases between the germline ends.